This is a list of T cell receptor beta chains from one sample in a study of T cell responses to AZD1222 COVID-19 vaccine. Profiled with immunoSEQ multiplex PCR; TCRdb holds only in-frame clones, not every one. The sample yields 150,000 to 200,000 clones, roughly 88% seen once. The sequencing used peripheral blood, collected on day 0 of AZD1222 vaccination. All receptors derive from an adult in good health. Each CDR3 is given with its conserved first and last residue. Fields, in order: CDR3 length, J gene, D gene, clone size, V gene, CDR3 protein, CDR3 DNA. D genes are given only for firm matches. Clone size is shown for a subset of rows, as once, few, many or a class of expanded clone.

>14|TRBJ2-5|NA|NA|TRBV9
CASSVVGNQGTQYF
TGTGCCAGCAGCGTAGTGGGAAACCAGGGGACCCAGTACTTC
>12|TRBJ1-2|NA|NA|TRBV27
CASSDRRYGYTF
TGTGCCAGCAGTGACAGGAGATATGGCTACACCTTC
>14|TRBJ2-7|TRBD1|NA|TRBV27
CASNLGQGAREQYF
TGTGCCAGCAATTTGGGGCAGGGGGCGCGAGAGCAGTACTTC
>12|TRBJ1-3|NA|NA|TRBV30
CAWSPAQNTIYF
TGTGCCTGGAGCCCTGCCCAGAACACCATATATTTT
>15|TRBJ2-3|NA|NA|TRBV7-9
CASSLRGATTDTQYF
TGTGCCAGCAGCTTACGGGGAGCGACCACAGATACGCAGTATTTT
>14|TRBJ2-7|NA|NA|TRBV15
CATSSDPGGGWQYF
TGTGCCACCAGCAGCGATCCAGGTGGGGGGTGGCAGTACTTC
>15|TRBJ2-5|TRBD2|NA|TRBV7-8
CASSLVAGGPETQYF
TGTGCCAGCAGCTTAGTGGCGGGGGGGCCGGAGACCCAGTACTTC
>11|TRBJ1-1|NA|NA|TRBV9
CASSANTEAFF
TGTGCCAGCAGCGCAAACACTGAAGCTTTCTTT
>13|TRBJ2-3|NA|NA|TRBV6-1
CASSEALPDTQYF
TGTGCCAGCAGTGAAGCGCTCCCTGATACGCAGTATTTT
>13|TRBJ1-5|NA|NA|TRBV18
CASSPDMNQPQHF
TGTGCCAGCTCACCCGACATGAATCAGCCCCAGCATTTT
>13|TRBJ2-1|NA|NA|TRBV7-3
CASSQDLGNEQFF
TGTGCCAGCAGCCAAGATTTGGGCAATGAGCAGTTCTTC
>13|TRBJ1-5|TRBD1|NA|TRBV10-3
CAIRTGQDQPQHF
TGTGCCATCAGGACAGGGCAAGACCAGCCCCAGCATTTT
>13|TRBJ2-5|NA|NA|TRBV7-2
CASSLASQETQYF
TGTGCCAGCAGCTTAGCCAGTCAAGAGACCCAGTACTTC
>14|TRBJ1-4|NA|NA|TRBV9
CASSVGWVREKLFF
TGTGCCAGCAGCGTGGGGTGGGTAAGGGAAAAACTGTTTTTT
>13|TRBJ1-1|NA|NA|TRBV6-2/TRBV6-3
CASSHVVNTEAFF
TGTGCCAGCAGTCATGTCGTGAACACTGAAGCTTTCTTT
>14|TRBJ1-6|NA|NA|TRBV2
CASRTPGLSSPLHF
TGTGCCAGCAGGACCCCGGGGCTCAGTTCACCCCTCCACTTT
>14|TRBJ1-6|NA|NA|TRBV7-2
CASSLGGQFSPLHF
TGTGCCAGCAGCTTAGGAGGACAGTTTTCACCCCTCCACTTT
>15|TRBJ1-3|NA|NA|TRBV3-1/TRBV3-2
CASSQAQLSGNTIYF
TGTGCCAGCAGCCAAGCTCAGCTCTCTGGAAACACCATATATTTT
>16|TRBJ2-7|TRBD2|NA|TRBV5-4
CASSPKTSGDYYEQYF
TGTGCCAGCAGCCCGAAGACTAGCGGGGATTACTACGAGCAGTACTTC
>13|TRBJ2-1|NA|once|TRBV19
CASSISGINEQFF
TGTGCCAGTAGTATTTCAGGGATCAATGAGCAGTTCTTC
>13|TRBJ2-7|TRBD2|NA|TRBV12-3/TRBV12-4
CASRASGAYEQYF
TGTGCCAGCAGAGCTAGCGGGGCCTACGAGCAGTACTTC
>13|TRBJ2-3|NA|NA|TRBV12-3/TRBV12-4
CASSSGGTDTQYF
TGTGCCAGCAGTTCCGGGGGAACCGATACGCAGTATTTT
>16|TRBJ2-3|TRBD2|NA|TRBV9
CASSVGAAGGTDTQYF
TGTGCCAGCAGCGTCGGGGCGGCGGGGGGGACAGATACGCAGTATTTT
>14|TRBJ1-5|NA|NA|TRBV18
CASSPSGGNQPQHF
TGTGCCAGCTCACCGAGTGGAGGAAATCAGCCCCAGCATTTT